This record concerns one TCR beta chain sequence. The germline V gene encodes CDR1 SGHVS and CDR2 FQNEAQ. The germline V and J ends were trimmed by 2 bases and 8 bases, with 9 bases remaining between them. The CDR3 runs 13 residues. This sample stems from a study of blood T cell repertoires in COVID-19. Study details: Italy, Spain and the United States were the sources of the convalescent and acute COVID-19 samples. PBMCs, B-cell-depleted T cells, or T cells provided the cDNA or gDNA that made up the material.

In the authors' workflow: Reference gene primer amplification gave nucleated cell count estimates. Generated by immunoSEQ multiplex PCR, the TCRdb table keeps only in-frame clones and is missing some. That table supplies the V and J calls and clone size; D and trimming were determined from the DNA. The sample comprises 250,000 to 300,000 clones, around 89% of which are singletons, and roughly 5% rests with the top ten. The sequence derives from a man aged 35 to 55 with acute or convalescent COVID-19. The sequencing input was peripheral blood. V and J are TRBV7-8 and TRBJ1-4; no clear D gene. The CDR3, as DNA: TGTGCCAGCAGCTTACATCGGGAAGAAAAACTGTTTTTT. This gives the protein CASSLHREEKLFF.